Each of the 7 T cell receptor beta chains below was sequenced from the same sample in a study of blood T cell repertoires in COVID-19. Here immunoSEQ multiplex PCR was the method, and the copy in TCRdb shows in-frame clones only, minus some. The profile covers 200,000 to 300,000 clones, with roughly 84% appearing a single time and 4.2% taken by the ten largest. The sequenced sample was peripheral blood. These receptors came from a man aged 60-69 years with acute or convalescent COVID-19.

The chain employs TRBV7-8 and TRBJ1-1; TRBD1 matches 10 bases. Germline V gene data show CDR1 as SGHVS and CDR2 as FQNEAQ. The CDR3 totals 16 residues. V was pared by 5 bases and J by 1 base, with 7 bases of the junction left unmatched. The CDR3 nucleotides read TGTGCCAGCAGCGGGCGGGACAGGGGACGGAACACTGAAGCTTTCTTT. It yields the protein CASSGRDRGRNTEAFF.

The chain carries TRBV5-1 and TRBJ2-1; D gene unclear. V lost 0 bases and J lost 1, with 11 bases in between. The CDR3 covers 16 residues. The germline CDR1 and CDR2 sequences are SGHRS and YFSETQ. The CDR3 sequence is CASSLVPTLSYNEQFF. CDR3 nucleotide sequence: TGCGCCAGCAGCTTGGTACCAACCCTATCCTACAATGAGCAGTTCTTC. Full variable domain (missing parts from reference TRBV5-1 and TRBJ2-1): KAGVTQTPRYLIKTRGQQVTLSCSPISGHRSVSWYQQTPGQGLQFLFEYFSETQRNKGNFPGRFSGRQFSNSRSEMNVSTLELGDSALYLCASSLVPTLSYNEQFFGPGTRLTVL.

The rearrangement links TRBV20-1 to TRBJ1-1; D may be TRBD1 (5 bases). The ends were cut back, 3 bases at V and 7 bases at J, with 9 bases in the middle. This CDR3 has 11 residues. Per germline, CDR1 DFQATT and CDR2 SNEGSKA (reference sequence). CDR3 residues: CSARDKFEAFF. The CDR3 nucleotides read TGCAGTGCTAGGGACAAGTTTGAAGCTTTCTTT.

This clone occurred once. The CDR3 reads CASSLETGSASGYTF. The CDR3 bases are TGTGCCAGCAGCTTAGAAACAGGGTCGGCGAGTGGCTACACCTTC. The V and J genes are TRBV7-8 and TRBJ1-2; D is possibly TRBD1 (6 bases). V lost 1 base and J lost 7, with 16 bases in between. The CDR3 length is 15 residues. Germline CDR1 reads SGHVS; CDR2 reads FQNEAQ.

This sequence joins TRBV7-9 and TRBJ2-7; D uncertain. Trimming shortened V by 4 bases and J by 4 bases, and 17 bases separated the two germline ends. The CDR3 runs to 15 residues. Germline CDR1 SEHNR, CDR2 FQNEAQ (reference sequence). CDR3 bases: TGTGCCAGCAGCTCTCACGGGTCCGGTGGATACGAGCAGTACTTC. It yields the protein CASSSHGSGGYEQYF.

DNA of the CDR3: TGCGCCAGCAGCCAAGAAGAGACACGCTCTGGAAACACCATATATTTT. This encodes CASSQEETRSGNTIYF. The V and J genes are TRBV4-1 and TRBJ1-3, with D unresolved. Germline V gene lookup returns CDR1 MGHRA and CDR2 YSYEKL. V was shortened by 0 bases and J by 0 bases, with 9 bases between the two germline ends. There are 16 residues in the CDR3.

This chain uses TRBV28 with TRBJ1-3; no clear D gene. Germline V CDR1 and CDR2: MDHEN, SYDVKM. The CDR3 runs to 11 residues. V was pared by 4 bases and J by 8 bases, with 6 bases between. The CDR3 DNA reads as TGTGCCAGCAGTTCCGACTACACCATATATTTT. Protein sequence: CASSSDYTIYF.